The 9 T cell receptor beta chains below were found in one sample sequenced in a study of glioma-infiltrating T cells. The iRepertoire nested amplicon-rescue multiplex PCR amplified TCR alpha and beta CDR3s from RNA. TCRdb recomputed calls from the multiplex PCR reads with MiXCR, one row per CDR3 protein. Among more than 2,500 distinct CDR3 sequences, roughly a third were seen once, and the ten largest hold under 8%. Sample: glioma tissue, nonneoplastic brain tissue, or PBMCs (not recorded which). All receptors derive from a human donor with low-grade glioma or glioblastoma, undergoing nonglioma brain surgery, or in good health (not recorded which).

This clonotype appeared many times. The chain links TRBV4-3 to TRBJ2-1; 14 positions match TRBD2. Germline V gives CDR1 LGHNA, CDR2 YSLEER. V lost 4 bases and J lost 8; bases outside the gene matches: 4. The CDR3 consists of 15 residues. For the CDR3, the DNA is TGCGCCAGCAGCCGGACTAGCGGGGGGTCGTATGAGCAGTTCTTC. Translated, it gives CASSRTSGGSYEQFF.

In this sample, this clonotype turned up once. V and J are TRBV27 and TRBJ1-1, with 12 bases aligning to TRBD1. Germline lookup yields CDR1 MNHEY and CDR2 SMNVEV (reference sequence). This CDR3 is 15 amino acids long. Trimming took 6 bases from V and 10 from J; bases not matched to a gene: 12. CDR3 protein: CASSTPGTGGKGAFF. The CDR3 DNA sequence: TGTGCCAGCAGCACCCCCGGGACAGGGGGCAAGGGAGCTTTCTTT.

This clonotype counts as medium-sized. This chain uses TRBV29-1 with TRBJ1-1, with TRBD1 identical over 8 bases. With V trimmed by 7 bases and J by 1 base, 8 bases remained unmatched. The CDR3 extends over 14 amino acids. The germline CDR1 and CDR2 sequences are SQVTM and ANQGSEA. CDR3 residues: CSAQTGDKNTEAFF. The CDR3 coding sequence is TGCAGCGCCCAGACAGGGGACAAGAACACTGAAGCTTTCTTT.

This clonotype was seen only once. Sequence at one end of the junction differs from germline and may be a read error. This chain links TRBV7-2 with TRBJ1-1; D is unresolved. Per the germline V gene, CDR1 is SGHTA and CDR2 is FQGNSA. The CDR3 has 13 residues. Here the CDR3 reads CASSFSRDTEAFF. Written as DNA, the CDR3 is TGTGCTAGCAGCTTCTCCCGGGACACTGAAGCTTTCTTT.

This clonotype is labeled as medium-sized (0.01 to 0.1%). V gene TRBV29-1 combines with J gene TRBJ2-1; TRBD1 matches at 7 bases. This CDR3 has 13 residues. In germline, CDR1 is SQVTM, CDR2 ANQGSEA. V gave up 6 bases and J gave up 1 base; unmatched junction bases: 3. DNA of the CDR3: TGCAGCGTGGGACAGCCTTCCTACAATGAGCAGTTCTTC. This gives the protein CSVGQPSYNEQFF.

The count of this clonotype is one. In nucleotides, the CDR3 is TGTGCCAGTTTTGCGGGGTCAGATACGCAGTATTTT. This sequence encodes CASFAGSDTQYF. This chain connects TRBV2 to TRBJ2-3, with D possibly TRBD2 on 6 matching bases. This CDR3 comprises 12 residues. Trimming stripped 9 bases from V and 4 bases from J, with 11 bases between. Germline CDR1 and CDR2: SNHLY and FYNNEI. The full variable domain, with the rest looked up from reference TRBV2 and TRBJ2-3, is EPEVTQTPSHQVTQMGQEVILRCVPISNHLYFYWYRQILGQKVEFLVSFYNNEISEKSEIFDDQFSVERPDGSNFTLKIRSTKLEDSAMYFCASFAGSDTQYFGPGTRLTVL.

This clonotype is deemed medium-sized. This CDR3 is CASSPAQGNSGNTIYF. For the CDR3, the DNA is TGTGCCAGCTCACCTGCACAGGGGAACTCTGGAAACACCATATATTTT. The chain has TRBV18 and TRBJ1-3; TRBD1 matches 7 bases. V lost 3 bases, J lost 0 bases, and 5 bases stayed unmatched. From germline, CDR1 is KGHSH and CDR2 LQKENI. This CDR3 spans 16 amino acids.

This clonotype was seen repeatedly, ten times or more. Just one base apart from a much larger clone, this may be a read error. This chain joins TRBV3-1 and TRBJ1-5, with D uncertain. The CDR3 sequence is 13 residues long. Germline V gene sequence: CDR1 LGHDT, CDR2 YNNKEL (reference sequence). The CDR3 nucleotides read TGTGCCAGCAGCCAAGCCGGAGATCAGCTCCAGCATTTT. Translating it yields CASSQAGDQLQHF.

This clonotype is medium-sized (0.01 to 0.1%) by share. The CDR3 protein is CASSFGGLGTEAFF. Written as DNA, the CDR3 is TGTGCCAGCAGCTTCGGGGGATTAGGAACTGAAGCTTTCTTT. V gene TRBV7-3 combines with J gene TRBJ1-1; a possible D gene is TRBD1 (5 bases). CDR1 is SGHTA and CDR2 is FQGTGA in the germline V gene. The CDR3 extends over 14 amino acids. V lost 3 bases, J lost 5 bases, and 13 bases lay in between.